This record covers a single T cell receptor beta chain. What it binds is not known. Profiling relied on immunoSEQ multiplex PCR, and the TCRdb table lists in-frame clones only, not all of them. The profile shows 400,000 to 450,000 clones, 90% of them singletons. Per the germline V gene, CDR1 is SEHNR and CDR2 is FQNEAQ (reference sequence). The V end was cut by 5 bases, the J end by 3 bases, with 17 bases between. CDR3 length: 15 amino acids. This entry belongs to a study of Ad26.COV2.S vaccination and SARS-CoV-2 variants. Study-wide results and caveats: Possible underestimation of total T cell responses by the TCR breadth and depth analyses was noted. While placebo recipients had lower spike-specific TCR breadth, vaccine recipients had more. The breadth of spike-specific CD8+ and CD4+ T cell responses after vaccination was reportedly substantial.

The treatment was: some 20 received Ad26.COV2.S at low or high dose, single or two shots; roughly five received placebo; per-sample allocation not given. Each sample was drawn 63 days after the first injection (of vaccine or placebo). Vaccine was an Ad26 vector expressing Wuhan-strain SARS-CoV-2 spike. The receptor's source is a person aged 18-60 years who received the Ad26.COV2.S COVID-19 vaccine or a placebo. The source material was peripheral blood, sampled in a trial of Ad26.COV2.S vaccine versus placebo. The V and J genes are TRBV7-9 and TRBJ2-7, with TRBD1 as a possible D gene (5 bases). CDR3 sequence: CASSRQGQGDYEQYF. The CDR3 region has the DNA TGTGCCAGCAGCCGCCAAGGTCAGGGTGACTACGAGCAGTACTTC.